A single sample gave rise to the 4 T cell receptor beta chains below, sequenced in a study of human T cells and chemical hapten exposure. Time point described: patch test 1, 2 weeks after DPC sensitization. This sample's treatment: therapeutic diphenylcyclopropenone sensitization with weekly scalp DPC. TCRdb re-derived calls from the RACE reads in MiXCR, one entry per CDR3 protein. The table records around 74,000 distinct CDR3 sequences, approximately 35% of them present only once. The sequencing used whole blood, collected in connection with sensitization to the hapten diphenylcyclopropenone (DPC). These receptors were collected from a middle-aged man with alopecia areata. Some clones in this sample may be carry-over from other donors' samples.

This clonotype was observed at least ten times. The rearrangement uses TRBV20-1 and TRBJ1-1; D not certain. The V end was cut by 2 bases, the J end by 1 base, with 5 bases between. The CDR3 runs to 12 residues. Germline V gene sequence: CDR1 DFQATT, CDR2 SNEGSKA (reference sequence). The CDR3 bases are TGCAGTGCTAGAATCGGGAACACTGAAGCTTTCTTT. This encodes CSARIGNTEAFF.

This clonotype turned up a few times. This chain uses TRBV10-3 with TRBJ2-7; 10 bases fit TRBD1. Trimming cost V 6 bases and J 6 bases; bases outside gene matches: 14. Per the germline V gene, CDR1 is ENHRY and CDR2 is SYGVKD. This CDR3 has 16 residues. The CDR3 DNA sequence: TGTGCCATCAGCCTTTCGGGACAGGGGATCACCGGCGAGCAGTACTTC. The encoded protein is CAISLSGQGITGEQYF.

The chain joins TRBV27 to TRBJ2-1, with D perhaps given as TRBD1 or TRBD2 (5 bases each). Germline lookup yields CDR1 MNHEY and CDR2 SMNVEV (reference sequence). The CDR3 extends over 15 amino acids. Deletions cut 4 bases from V and 6 bases from J, with 16 bases between. As DNA, the CDR3 is TGTGCCAGCAGTTCATGGGGGATGGCAACCAATGAGCAGTTCTTC. Translation: CASSSWGMATNEQFF.

V gene TRBV4-3 combines with J gene TRBJ2-1, with 7 bases matching TRBD1. This CDR3 is 16 amino acids long. Germline lookup yields CDR1 LGHNA and CDR2 YSLEER. The V and J ends lost 5 bases and 3 bases, in that order; junction bases with no gene match: 10. The CDR3 sequence is CASSENSGTVYNEQFF. The CDR3 DNA is TGCGCCAGCAGCGAGAATTCCGGGACAGTCTACAATGAGCAGTTCTTC.